One sample yielded the 26 T cell receptor beta chains listed below, sequenced in a study. One entry per CDR3 protein results from TCRdb running MiXCR on the RT-PCR reads. The repertoire holds about 680,000 distinct CDR3 sequences, with approximately 15% as singletons. Material: memory CD4+ T cells from blood. The receptors shown here come from a female donor in good health, serving as a healthy control.

This clonotype has at least ten counts. The rearrangement joins TRBV7-9 to TRBJ1-1; D remains ambiguous. This CDR3 is 13 amino acids long. The V gene lost 5 bases and the J gene lost 4 bases, with 11 bases spanning the gap. Germline CDR1 and CDR2: SEHNR and FQNEAQ (reference sequence). The CDR3, as DNA: TGTGCCAGCAGCCCCGAAAGGGCCACTGAAGCTTTCTTT. Amino acid sequence: CASSPERATEAFF.

The V call is TRBV7-9, the J call TRBJ2-1; possible D gene TRBD1, 6 bases. Per germline, CDR1 SEHNR and CDR2 FQNEAQ (reference sequence). Trimming shortened V by 7 bases and J by 6 bases, and 16 bases separated the two germline ends. This CDR3 is 14 amino acids long. CDR3: CASTNREGRNEQFF. The CDR3 DNA is TGTGCCAGCACGAACAGGGAAGGGCGCAATGAGCAGTTCTTC. The full variable domain, with the rest looked up from reference TRBV7-9 and TRBJ2-1, is DTGVSQNPRHKITKRGQNVTFRCDPISEHNRLYWYRQTLGQGPEFLTYFQNEAQLEKSRLLSDRFSAERPKGSFSTLEIQRTEQGDSAMYLCASTNREGRNEQFFGPGTRLTVL.

J is TRBJ2-1 and V is TRBV4-2; tentatively, D is TRBD2 (5 bases). Trimming removed 4 bases from V and 3 bases from J, with 10 bases in between. The CDR3 loop spans 14 amino acids. Germline V gene data show CDR1 as LGHNA and CDR2 as YNFKEQ. Here the CDR3 DNA reads TGTGCCAGCAGCCGTAACCGGGACTACAATGAGCAGTTCTTC. This codes for CASSRNRDYNEQFF.

In DNA, the CDR3 is TGTGCCTGGAGGGCCCGGGACGGGATGAACACTGAAGCTTTCTTT. Protein: CAWRARDGMNTEAFF. The gene calls are TRBV30 and TRBJ1-1; possibly TRBD1 for D (5 bases). The V end was cut by 3 bases, the J end by 0 bases, with 14 bases between. CDR3 length: 15 residues. The germline CDR1 and CDR2 sequences are GTSNPN and SVGIG (reference sequence).

This clonotype was counted a few times. The V call is TRBV10-3, the J call TRBJ1-2; D gene uncertain. V was cut by 6 bases and J by 10 bases, with 15 bases left in between. This CDR3 is 12 amino acids long. Germline V lookup: CDR1 ENHRY, CDR2 SYGVKD. CDR3 protein: CAISEPPAAYTF. The DNA for the CDR3 is TGTGCCATCAGCGAACCCCCAGCTGCCTACACCTTC.

There are a few counts of this clonotype. This chain links TRBV7-2 with TRBJ1-2; D is possibly TRBD1 (6 bases). The germline gives CDR1 SGHTA, CDR2 FQGNSA. V lost 5 bases to trimming and J lost 0 bases, with 16 bases between them. The CDR3 has 16 amino acids. The CDR3 reads CASSPTGGISNYGYTF. Written as DNA, the CDR3 is TGTGCCAGCAGCCCGACAGGAGGAATTTCTAACTATGGCTACACCTTC.

V is TRBV7-6 and J is TRBJ2-1; D possibly matches TRBD1 or TRBD2 (5 bases each). The V end lost 3 bases, the J end lost 4 bases, and 19 bases lay between the germline ends. Germline values: CDR1 SGHVS, CDR2 FNYEAQ. This CDR3 spans 17 amino acids. DNA of the CDR3: TGTGCCAGCAGCTTGGTAGGGGCGGGCCCTCTATACAATGAGCAGTTCTTC. Translating it yields CASSLVGAGPLYNEQFF.

This clonotype was observed many times. The rearrangement links TRBV7-2 to TRBJ2-7, with a possible D match to TRBD2 (6 bases). Deletions cut 5 bases from V and 2 bases from J, with 16 bases between. The length of the CDR3 is 15 residues. The germline V gene encodes CDR1 SGHTA and CDR2 FQGNSA. In DNA, the CDR3 is TGTGCCAGCAGCCGGGGGACGTTAGGAACCTACGAGCAGTACTTC. Translating gives CASSRGTLGTYEQYF.

This clonotype was seen repeatedly, ten times or more. The chain combines TRBV20-1 with TRBJ2-1; 10 nucleotides line up with TRBD2. Germline CDR1 reads DFQATT; CDR2 reads SNEGSKA (reference sequence). CDR3 length equals 15 residues. The V segment lost 4 bases and the J segment 7 bases; nucleotides outside the gene matches: 10. The CDR3 loop is CSANGPSGSMNEQFF. In nucleotides, the CDR3 is TGCAGTGCTAACGGTCCTAGCGGGAGTATGAATGAGCAGTTCTTC.

The chain has TRBV7-2 and TRBJ1-2; possible D gene TRBD1, 6 bases. The CDR3 is 13 amino acids. CDR1 is SGHTA, CDR2 FQGNSA, per germline. V shed 3 bases and J shed 6 bases, with 11 bases lying between them. CDR3 protein: CASSLQQGNGYTF. The CDR3 DNA reads as TGTGCCAGCAGCTTGCAACAGGGCAATGGCTACACCTTC.

This chain uses TRBV6-5 with TRBJ2-7, with TRBD2 matching 9 bases. J lost 0 bases, V lost 0 bases, and 6 bases had no gene match. The CDR3 has 17 residues. Germline V lookup: CDR1 MNHEY, CDR2 SVGAGI. This CDR3 reads CASSYSRASGVSYEQYF. CDR3 nucleotide sequence: TGTGCCAGCAGTTACTCGAGGGCTAGCGGGGTCTCCTACGAGCAGTACTTC.

This clonotype was recorded at least ten times. The chain carries TRBV12-3 or TRBV12-4 and TRBJ1-1; possible D gene TRBD1, 5 bases. The V end was cut by 3 bases, the J end by 1 base, with 9 bases between. The CDR3 runs to 14 residues. CDR3 sequence (DNA): TGTGCCAGCAGTTTTTCGGGGGGGAACACTGAAGCTTTCTTT. It specifies CASSFSGGNTEAFF.

The table lists this clonotype with many counts. This chain links TRBV5-1 with TRBJ2-3; D might be TRBD2 (6 bases). Trimming took off 2 bases at V and 0 bases at J, with 10 bases between the two ends. CDR1 is SGHRS and CDR2 is YFSETQ in the germline V gene. The CDR3 runs 15 residues. The CDR3 protein is CASSFGAGSTDTQYF. The CDR3 DNA is TGCGCCAGCAGCTTCGGGGCGGGAAGCACAGATACGCAGTATTTT.

In this sample, this clonotype turned up many times. The chain has TRBV20-1 and TRBJ2-5; 8 bases map to TRBD2. The CDR3 spans 15 residues. With V trimmed by 0 bases and J by 5 bases, 8 bases remained unmatched. Germline lookup yields CDR1 DFQATT and CDR2 SNEGSKA (reference sequence). The CDR3 region is CSARDSSSGIETQYF. DNA of the CDR3: TGCAGTGCTAGAGATTCAAGTAGCGGGATTGAGACCCAGTACTTC.

This clonotype was detected a few times. The V gene is TRBV30, the J gene TRBJ1-1, with TRBD1 identical over 7 bases. CDR3 size: 13 residues. Per the germline V gene, CDR1 is GTSNPN and CDR2 is SVGIG (reference sequence). The trim removed 2 bases at V and 5 bases at J, leaving 5 bases unmatched. The CDR3 region is CAWSSGGRTEAFF. CDR3 nucleotide sequence: TGTGCCTGGAGTTCAGGGGGTCGGACTGAAGCTTTCTTT. The full variable domain, in which reference TRBV30 and TRBJ1-1 provide the parts outside the CDR3, is SQTIHQWPATLVQPVGSPLSLECTVEGTSNPNLYWYRQAAGRGLQLLFYSVGIGQISSEVPQNLSASRPQDRQFILSSKKLLLSDSGFYLCAWSSGGRTEAFFGQGTRLTVV.

In its sample, this clonotype was seen many times. The chain employs TRBV6-6 and TRBJ1-1, with TRBD1 matching 7 bases. CDR1 MNHNY and CDR2 SVGAGI come from the germline V gene (reference sequence). The CDR3 is 15 amino acids. V gave up 4 bases and J gave up 0 bases; unmatched junction bases: 5. The CDR3 coding sequence is TGTGCCAGCAGTTCCCCCGACAGGGTGAACACTGAAGCTTTCTTT. Translating it yields CASSSPDRVNTEAFF.

This rearrangement joins TRBV20-1 to TRBJ1-1; a weak D match, TRBD1 (6 bases). The V gene lost 4 bases and the J gene lost 5 bases, with 20 bases spanning the gap. The length of the CDR3 is 15 residues. CDR1 DFQATT and CDR2 SNEGSKA come from the germline V gene (reference sequence). The CDR3: CSANQGKGLRTEAFF. The CDR3 region has the DNA TGCAGTGCTAATCAGGGGAAGGGGCTTAGAACTGAAGCTTTCTTT.

This clonotype came up many times. This chain links TRBV6-5 with TRBJ1-5; D may be TRBD1 (5 bases). Trimming took off 0 bases at V and 2 bases at J, with 8 bases between the two ends. CDR1 MNHEY and CDR2 SVGAGI come from the germline V gene. The CDR3 extends over 15 amino acids. The CDR3 here is CASSYSYRRNQPQHF. CDR3 nucleotides: TGTGCCAGCAGTTACTCGTACAGGCGCAATCAGCCCCAGCATTTT.

This clonotype came up many times. The CDR3 bases are TGCAGCGGGGACAGGGGTGAGAGCACTGAAGCTTTCTTT. As protein: CSGDRGESTEAFF. This rearrangement joins TRBV29-1 to TRBJ1-1, with 10 bases aligning to TRBD1. V shed 7 bases and J 4 bases; nucleotides not matched to a gene: 6. The CDR3 has 13 residues. CDR1 and CDR2 from the germline V gene are SQVTM and ANQGSEA.

V and J are TRBV7-2 and TRBJ2-1; 9 nucleotides line up with TRBD2. The germline V gene has CDR1 SGHTA and CDR2 FQGNSA. V lost 6 bases and J lost 8; bases outside the gene matches: 11. The CDR3 spans 15 residues. DNA for the CDR3: TGTGCCAGCAGGGGTTGGGTTAGCGGGAGTTATGAGCAGTTCTTC. Translation gives CASRGWVSGSYEQFF. The whole variable domain, remainder taken from reference TRBV7-2 and TRBJ2-1, is GAGVSQSPSNKVTEKGKDVELRCDPISGHTALYWYRQSLGQGLEFLIYFQGNSAPDKSGLPSDRFSAERTGGSVSTLTIQRTQQEDSAVYLCASRGWVSGSYEQFFGPGTRLTVL.

This clonotype was detected a few times. Written as DNA, the CDR3 is TGTGCCAGCAGCCAGACAGGGGTCGGGCAGCCCCAGCATTTT. This encodes CASSQTGVGQPQHF. The chain recombines TRBV5-8 with TRBJ1-5, with 8 bases lining up with TRBD1. The J segment lost 7 bases and the V segment lost 4 bases, leaving 7 bases of the junction unmatched. Germline assignment: CDR1 SGHTS and CDR2 YDEGEE. This CDR3 is built from 14 residues.

This clonotype was found a few times. The V gene is TRBV6-7, the J gene TRBJ1-2, with 9 bases fitting TRBD1. TRBV6-7 is annotated as an ORF whose role is uncertain. V gave up 2 bases and J gave up 4 bases; unmatched junction bases: 11. The CDR3 length is 17 residues. As DNA, the CDR3 is TGTGCCAGCAGTTACAGGAAGGGACAGGGATTCTTCTATGGCTACACCTTC. Amino acids: CASSYRKGQGFFYGYTF.

This clonotype has more than one count but fewer than ten. The V gene is TRBV14, the J gene TRBJ2-5; D uncertain. The V gene's germline CDR1 is SGHDN and CDR2 FVKESK. The V gene lost 3 bases and the J gene lost 5 bases, with 10 bases spanning the gap. The CDR3 length is 13 residues. This CDR3 reads CASSHPYAETQYF. CDR3 DNA sequence: TGTGCCAGCAGCCATCCTTATGCGGAGACCCAGTACTTC.

This clonotype came up a few times. This chain links TRBV7-9 with TRBJ1-4, with 8 bases identical to TRBD1. Germline V lookup: CDR1 SEHNR, CDR2 FQNEAQ (reference sequence). This CDR3 has 14 residues. The V and J ends lost 4 bases and 8 bases, in that order; junction bases with no gene match: 6. The CDR3 reads CASSSTGDQEKLFF. The CDR3, as DNA: TGTGCCAGCAGCTCGACAGGGGACCAAGAAAAACTGTTTTTT.

The chain joins TRBV9 to TRBJ1-2; D unresolved. Germline V CDR1 and CDR2: SGDLS, YYNGEE. This CDR3 region has 15 residues. V lost 0 bases and J 8 bases, leaving 17 bases between the germline ends. This CDR3 is CASSVDGRSDWGYTF. Here the CDR3 DNA reads TGTGCCAGCAGCGTAGATGGCAGGTCGGATTGGGGCTACACCTTC.

The chain couples TRBV7-2 to TRBJ1-2; D not certain. V was shortened by 6 bases and J by 0 bases, with 17 bases between the two germline ends. Germline V gene sequence: CDR1 SGHTA, CDR2 FQGNSA. The CDR3 has 16 amino acids. This CDR3 reads CASSSAGWTSNYGYTF. The DNA of the CDR3 is TGTGCCAGCAGTTCCGCGGGCTGGACGTCTAACTATGGCTACACCTTC.